The rows below give T cell receptor beta chains drawn from one sample of a study of CXCR3-negative and CXCR3-positive naive CD8 T cells. TCRdb reprocessed the 5' RACE reads, keeping one entry per CDR3 protein, no DNA. The sample is made up of about 6,700 distinct CDR3 sequences, and the top ten hold roughly 1.5% of it. The sample comprised naive CXCR3- CD8+ T cells from blood. The receptors shown here come from a human donor in good health. Some clones in this sample may be carry-over from other donors' samples. Each CDR3 is given with its conserved first and last residue. Each record gives: CDR3 protein, clone size, V gene, J gene. The listing skips clone size in some rows; elsewhere it reads once, few, many or a size class.

CDR3: CASSYIRRGETQYF
size: medium-sized
V: TRBV6-5
J: TRBJ2-5

CDR3: CSVDGLSETQYF
size: NA
V: TRBV29-1
J: TRBJ2-5

CDR3: CASSDGTSNEQFF
size: NA
V: TRBV4-1
J: TRBJ2-1

CDR3: CASRWTGAINQPQHF
size: medium-sized
V: TRBV2
J: TRBJ1-5

CDR3: CASSRGGGLETQYF
size: NA
V: TRBV21-1
J: TRBJ2-5

CDR3: CSILGGVAYEQYF
size: NA
V: TRBV29-1
J: TRBJ2-7

CDR3: CASSLGPGQSYQETQYF
size: medium-sized
V: TRBV28
J: TRBJ2-5

CDR3: CSASSGGAANEQFF
size: NA
V: TRBV20-1
J: TRBJ2-1

CDR3: CASSGRDTGNTEAFF
size: NA
V: TRBV6-1
J: TRBJ1-1

CDR3: CASSLTGTGYQETQYF
size: NA
V: TRBV19
J: TRBJ2-5

CDR3: CASSVDGGSTDTQYF
size: NA
V: TRBV9
J: TRBJ2-3

CDR3: CASGAGYYEQYF
size: NA
V: TRBV28
J: TRBJ2-7

CDR3: CASSLVEGTIYNKQFF
size: NA
V: TRBV7-9
J: TRBJ2-1

CDR3: CASSETWDKAFF
size: medium-sized
V: TRBV5-5
J: TRBJ1-1

CDR3: CATSHREGYAQDTQYF
size: NA
V: TRBV15
J: TRBJ2-3

CDR3: CASRAGGWEDTEAFF
size: medium-sized
V: TRBV27
J: TRBJ1-1

CDR3: CASSIGQGGTSAPSEFF
size: NA
V: TRBV7-9
J: TRBJ2-1

CDR3: CSVGDGFVKGYTF
size: NA
V: TRBV29-1
J: TRBJ1-2

CDR3: CASSSTSGDQETQYF
size: NA
V: TRBV7-6
J: TRBJ2-5

CDR3: CASSPGTGAVAYEQYF
size: NA
V: TRBV6-2/TRBV6-3
J: TRBJ2-7

CDR3: CASSPGMSDLSYEQYF
size: medium-sized
V: TRBV4-2
J: TRBJ2-7

CDR3: CASSYGGEGLNTGELFF
size: NA
V: TRBV6-5
J: TRBJ2-2

CDR3: CASSNRFEEGDTEAFF
size: NA
V: TRBV9
J: TRBJ1-1

CDR3: CSARGETGQGGRKLFF
size: medium-sized
V: TRBV20-1
J: TRBJ1-4

CDR3: CASSPFRRGTEAFF
size: NA
V: TRBV3-1
J: TRBJ1-1

CDR3: CSGEDVSAEAFF
size: NA
V: TRBV29-1
J: TRBJ1-1

CDR3: CASIPGAGGLTDTQYF
size: NA
V: TRBV12-3/TRBV12-4
J: TRBJ2-3

CDR3: CASRDGTGELFF
size: NA
V: TRBV7-9
J: TRBJ2-2

CDR3: CASSPGTHNSYEQYF
size: NA
V: TRBV5-1
J: TRBJ2-7

CDR3: CSVEWRPGTGELFF
size: NA
V: TRBV29-1
J: TRBJ2-2

CDR3: CASSPPVAGTNTGELFF
size: NA
V: TRBV5-1
J: TRBJ2-2

CDR3: CASSVGASSTDTQYF
size: NA
V: TRBV9
J: TRBJ2-3

CDR3: CSVEGTGTSYEQYF
size: NA
V: TRBV29-1
J: TRBJ2-7